The following is a T cell receptor beta chain sequence with its context. Its antigen is not yet known. No base quality information exists; no much larger clone differs at one position. The High Capacity cDNA Reverse Transcription Kit was used to reverse transcribe all of the isolated RNA, meaning that expressed TCRB transcripts were what got sequenced. Deep immunoSEQ sequencing was applied to naive, central memory and regulatory T cell samples, giving an average of roughly 3.5 million total reads per sample. After sorted cells were lysed in RLT buffer, RNA was extracted with DNase-treated RNeasy Micro or Mini kits, with the choice depending on cell number. To prevent cross-contamination, each cell subset was processed individually, whereas patient and healthy donor samples were processed jointly. Using the immunoSEQ multiplex PCR, TCRB sequences were amplified from cDNA into 87-bp fragments spanning the CDR3 region. Amplicons were sequenced on the Illumina HiSeq platform. Per the source publication's procedure: Synthetic template baselines were used to correct PCR bias computationally, reads within Hamming distance 2 were collapsed, and singletons that could not be merged were discarded. Reads were aligned against IMGT to assign V, D and J genes, CDR3 length and insertions or deletions at six rearrangement sites. Within each subset, clonotype counts were normalized to sorted cell number, and only after that were true diversity and Gini coefficients computed with the tcR R package. The overlap coefficient, calculated on TCRB nucleotide sequences, was used to measure repertoire sharing. Drawn from immuneACCESS, this table holds only the in-frame rearrangements with V and J called that TCRdb kept. Clones are partly lost; checked studies trace under half to an unresolved V gene and leave the rest unexplained. Clone size and V and J calls were adopted from that table, with D and trimming inferred from the DNA. The sample table records about 220,000 clones; 11% of these occur just once. Of the sample, 1% to 1.5% falls within the top ten clones.

The data originate from a study of beta chain features in type 1 diabetes (dated by TCRdb to 2016 to 2019). Broadly, across the study: Mean age, gender distribution, total cell number and subset yield were not different between patients and healthy donors. Regulatory and stem cell-like memory subsets were obtained from only 8 patients and roughly 8 healthy donors, while naive and central memory subsets were obtained from all 28 donors. The study compared TCRB repertoires of sorted circulating CD4+ T cell subsets between recently diagnosed type 1 diabetes patients and matched healthy donors. A total of roughly 99,000,000 sorted cells were examined across all samples, and the number of cells per subset was strongly correlated with RNA yield. General findings and caveats noted by the study authors: Naive, central memory and regulatory TCRB repertoires appeared more similar among patients than among healthy donors. Because cDNA was sequenced instead of genomic DNA, activated cells with high expression could be over-represented, although the groups did not differ in activation or CD3 levels. PCR might favor shorter templates, but patient and control samples were amplified and corrected together, so any skew would affect both groups equally. In all four CD4+ subsets, TCRB CDR3 length was moderately but significantly shorter in type 1 diabetes patients. Because small numbers of individuals were included in the HLA sub-analyses, any influence of HLA type on TCRB rearrangement was left unresolved. Patients with type 1 diabetes made fewer insertions and deleted more nucleotides at VDJ recombination sites, implying thymic rearrangement abnormalities.

Each donor gave one peripheral blood draw, approximately 110 mL on average, collected into heparinised tubes. A BD FACSAria II and a panel including CD45RO, CCR7, CD25, CD127, CD95 and CD27 were used to sort naive, central memory, regulatory and stem cell-like memory CD4+ T cells. Every sorted population had a purity above 95%. PBMCs were isolated right away by Lymphoprep density gradient centrifugation and were stained directly, without culture. So that batch effects would be minimized, each experiment stained and sorted samples in pairs, pairing one healthy donor with one patient. CDR1 SNHLY and CDR2 FYNNEI were looked up in the germline V gene. V is clipped by 5 bases and J by 5 bases, and the sequence between their germline boundaries is 9 bases long. The CDR3 spans 13 residues, from the cysteine through the phenylalanine. The kept DNA is CDR3 alone, 39 bases in frame from the first base.

Rearrangement joined TRBV2 to TRBJ2-2; the D gene assignment is ambiguous. Source material: central memory CD4+ T cells from blood. This receptor was taken from a man aged 18 to 35 in good health. The CDR3 reads CASSLDQTGELFF. In nucleotide form, the sequence is TGTGCCAGCAGTCTGGACCAAACCGGGGAGCTGTTTTTT.